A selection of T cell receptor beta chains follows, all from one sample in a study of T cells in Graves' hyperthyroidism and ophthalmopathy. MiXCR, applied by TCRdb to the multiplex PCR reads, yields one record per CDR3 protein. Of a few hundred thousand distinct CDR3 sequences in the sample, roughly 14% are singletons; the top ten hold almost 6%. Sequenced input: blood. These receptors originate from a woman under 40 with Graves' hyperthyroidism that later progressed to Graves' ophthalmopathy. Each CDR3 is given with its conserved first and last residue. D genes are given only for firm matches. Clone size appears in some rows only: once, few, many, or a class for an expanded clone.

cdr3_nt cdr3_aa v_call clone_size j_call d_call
TGTGCCAGCAGCTTAGCTGTCAGGGGAGACACCGGGGAGCTGTTTTTT CASSLAVRGDTGELFF TRBV7-6 many TRBJ2-2 .
TGTGCCAGCACGTTGAGAACCAACACTGAAGCTTTCTTT CASTLRTNTEAFF TRBV6-1 many TRBJ1-1 .
TGTGCCAGCAGTTTACAGGGGAGCGATCAGCCCCAGCATTTT CASSLQGSDQPQHF TRBV12-3/TRBV12-4 many TRBJ1-5 .
TGTGCCAGCAGTGGCGGAAAGCGGCCCACAGATACGCAGTATTTT CASSGGKRPTDTQYF TRBV6-2/TRBV6-3 . TRBJ2-3 .
TGTGCCAGCAGTCTCGACCTGGACAGGGGAAGTTCACCCCTCCACTTT CASSLDLDRGSSPLHF TRBV5-8 many TRBJ1-6 TRBD1
TGTGCCATCACCTTGACTAGCGATGAATTCAATGAGCAGTTCTTC CAITLTSDEFNEQFF TRBV10-3 many TRBJ2-1 TRBD2
TGTGCCGTAGCGGGGGGGGGACGGCTGCATTTT CAVAGGGRLHF TRBV27 many TRBJ1-5 .
TGTGCCAGCAGTTTCGGTCGGACTAGCGGGAGCCCCTACAATGAGCAGTTCTTC CASSFGRTSGSPYNEQFF TRBV12-3/TRBV12-4 many TRBJ2-1 TRBD2
TGTGCCAGCTCACCATCGACAGGGTCCTACGAGCAGTACTTC CASSPSTGSYEQYF TRBV18 few TRBJ2-7 TRBD1
TGTGCCAGTAGTAGGTCCCGACAGGGAGGCCAGCCCCAGCATTTT CASSRSRQGGQPQHF TRBV19 many TRBJ1-5 TRBD1
TGCGCCAGCAGCTTAAACATTCCCAGCAAAGAGACCCAGTACTTC CASSLNIPSKETQYF TRBV5-1 . TRBJ2-5 .
TGTGCCAGCAGCCTGTTCGGCGGGGAGTACTACGAGCAGTACTTC CASSLFGGEYYEQYF TRBV7-9 many TRBJ2-7 .
TGCGCCAGCAGCCAAGCGGGAGGGGGGACTTACGAGCTGTACTTC CASSQAGGGTYELYF TRBV4-1 . TRBJ2-7 TRBD2
TGCAGTGCTAGAGATAGAACCCCTGGCTACACCTTC CSARDRTPGYTF TRBV20-1 many TRBJ1-2 .
TGTGCCATTTCCTACGAGCAGTACTTC CAISYEQYF TRBV7-2 many TRBJ2-7 .
TGTGCCAGCAGCGCGTCTAGTGGCGGCACAGATACGCAGTATTTT CASSASSGGTDTQYF TRBV9 . TRBJ2-3 .
TGCGCCAGCAGAAAGCCGGAAGGCGGCTATGGCTACACCTTC CASRKPEGGYGYTF TRBV5-1 . TRBJ1-2 .
TGCAGCGTTCACTCCCCGAACACCGGGGAGCTGTTTTTT CSVHSPNTGELFF TRBV29-1 many TRBJ2-2 .
TGTGCCAGTACGGGGCAGAGTTCACCCCTCCACTTT CASTGQSSPLHF TRBV3-1 many TRBJ1-6 .
TGCAGTGCCAGGACTAGCGCTCACTACAATGAGCAGTTCTTC CSARTSAHYNEQFF TRBV20-1 many TRBJ2-1 TRBD2
TGTGCCACCAGTGAGGGAGGCGGCACAGATACGCAGTATTTT CATSEGGGTDTQYF TRBV24-1 many TRBJ2-3 .
TGTGCCAGCAGCCCCCCGGACAGAGGCAATGAGCAGTTCTTC CASSPPDRGNEQFF TRBV13 many TRBJ2-1 .
TGTGCCAGCAGCTTGATTAGCGGGAGGGCCACCTACAATGAGCAGTTCTTC CASSLISGRATYNEQFF TRBV11-2 many TRBJ2-1 TRBD2
TGTGCCAGTAACATAGAGGGCAGCTCCTATAATTCACCCCTCCACTTT CASNIEGSSYNSPLHF TRBV7-9 few TRBJ1-6 .
TGCGCCAGCAGCCACACCACTAGCGGGACGGACAATGAGCAGTTCTTC CASSHTTSGTDNEQFF TRBV5-1 many TRBJ2-1 TRBD2
TGTGCCAGCAGTTTTTTCCAGACAATCGCCCGGGATAACTATGGCTACACCTTC CASSFFQTIARDNYGYTF TRBV27 . TRBJ1-2 .
TGTGCCAGCAGTCGACAGCCCAGCTCTGGAAACACCATATATTTT CASSRQPSSGNTIYF TRBV3-1 few TRBJ1-3 .
TGCGCCAGCAGCTTGGCCGCCTCCGGAAATTCACCCCTCCACTTT CASSLAASGNSPLHF TRBV5-1 many TRBJ1-6 .